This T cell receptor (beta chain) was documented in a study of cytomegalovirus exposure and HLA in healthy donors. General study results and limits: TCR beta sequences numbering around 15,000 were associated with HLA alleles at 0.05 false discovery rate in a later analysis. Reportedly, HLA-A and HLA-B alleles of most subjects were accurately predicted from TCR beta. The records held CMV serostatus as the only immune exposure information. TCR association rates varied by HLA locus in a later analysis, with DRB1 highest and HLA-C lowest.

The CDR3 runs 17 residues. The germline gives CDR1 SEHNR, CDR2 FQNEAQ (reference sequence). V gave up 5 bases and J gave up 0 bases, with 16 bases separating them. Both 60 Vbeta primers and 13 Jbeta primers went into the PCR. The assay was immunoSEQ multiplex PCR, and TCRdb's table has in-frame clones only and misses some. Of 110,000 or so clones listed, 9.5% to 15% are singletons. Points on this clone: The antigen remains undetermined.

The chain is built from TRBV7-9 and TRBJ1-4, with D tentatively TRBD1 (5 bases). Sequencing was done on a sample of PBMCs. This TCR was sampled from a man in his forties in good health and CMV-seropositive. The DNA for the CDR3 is TGTGCCAGCAGCCCCCGACGGGGGTCTACAACTAATGAAAAACTGTTTTTT. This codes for CASSPRRGSTTNEKLFF.